The clone carrying this T cell receptor beta chain occurred a few times. Sample time point: persistent/refractory GD, antithyroid drugs over 5 years with positive TRAb. Construction of the TCR library relied on RNA isolated from PBMCs. Germline V gene sequence: CDR1 MNHEY, CDR2 SMNVEV (reference sequence). Trimming removed 8 bases at V and 2 bases at J, with 13 bases between. CDR3 size: 13 residues. HTBI primers from iRepertoire and Arm-PCR of CDR3 regions yielded the TCR beta libraries. TCRdb itself ran the multiplex PCR reads through MiXCR, one entry per CDR3 protein. The repertoire holds approximately 350,000 distinct CDR3 sequences, 23% seen once, with approximately 28% in the top ten. This specimen comes from a study of regulatory T cells in long-lasting Graves disease.

The rearrangement joins TRBV27 to TRBJ2-7; D assignment may be TRBD1 or TRBD2 (5 bases each). The receptor comes from a middle-aged woman with Graves disease. The input for sequencing was peripheral blood mononuclear cells (PBMCs), taken when the disease was refractory, from a patient treated with antithyroid drugs. The CDR3 spells CASRRGRTYEQYF. The CDR3 DNA is TGTGCCAGCCGAAGGGGACGGACCTACGAGCAGTACTTC.